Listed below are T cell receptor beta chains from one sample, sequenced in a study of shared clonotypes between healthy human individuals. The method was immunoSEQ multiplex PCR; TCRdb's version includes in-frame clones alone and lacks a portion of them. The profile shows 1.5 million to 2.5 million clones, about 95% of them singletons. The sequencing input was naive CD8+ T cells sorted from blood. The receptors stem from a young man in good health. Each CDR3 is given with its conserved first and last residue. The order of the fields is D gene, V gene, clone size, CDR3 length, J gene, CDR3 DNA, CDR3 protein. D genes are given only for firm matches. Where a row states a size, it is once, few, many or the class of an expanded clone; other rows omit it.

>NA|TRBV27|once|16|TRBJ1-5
TGTGCCAGCAGTTTAATTAGCCCAGGAGGCAATCAGCCCCAGCATTTT
CASSLISPGGNQPQHF
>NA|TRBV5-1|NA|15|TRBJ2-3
TGCGCCAGCAGCTTTGATGGACCCAGCACAGATACGCAGTATTTT
CASSFDGPSTDTQYF
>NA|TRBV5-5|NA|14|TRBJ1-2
TGTGCCAGCAGCTTAGATAGCCTCGGCTATGGCTACACCTTC
CASSLDSLGYGYTF
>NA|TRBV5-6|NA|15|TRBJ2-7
TGTGCCAGCAGACCAGATCCGATGACCCGAGACGAGCAGTACTTC
CASRPDPMTRDEQYF
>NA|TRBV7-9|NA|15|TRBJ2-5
TGTGCCAGCAGCTTATTGGGAGGCATCCAAGAGACCCAGTACTTC
CASSLLGGIQETQYF
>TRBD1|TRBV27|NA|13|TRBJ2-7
TGTGCCAGCACCCCGACAGGGGGAAACGAGCAGTACTTC
CASTPTGGNEQYF
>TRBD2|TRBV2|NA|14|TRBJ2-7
TGTGCCAGCAGTGACGGGGGGGTTGGGTACGAGCAGTACTTC
CASSDGGVGYEQYF
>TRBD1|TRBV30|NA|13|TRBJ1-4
TGTGCCTGGACCGACAGGGGGGACGAAAAACTGTTTTTT
CAWTDRGDEKLFF
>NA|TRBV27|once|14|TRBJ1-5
TGTGCCAGCAGTTTAGCAGGGGCCAATCAGCCCCAGCATTTT
CASSLAGANQPQHF
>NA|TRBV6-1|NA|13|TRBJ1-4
TGTGCCAGCAGTTCGGGGGCTTATGAAAAACTGTTTTTT
CASSSGAYEKLFF
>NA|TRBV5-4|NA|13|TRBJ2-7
TGTGCCAGCAGACCCGGGACCGCGGACGAGCAGTACTTC
CASRPGTADEQYF
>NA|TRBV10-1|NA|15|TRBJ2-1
TGCGCCAGCAGTGAGTCGTACTCGGTCCCCAATGAGCAGTTCTTC
CASSESYSVPNEQFF
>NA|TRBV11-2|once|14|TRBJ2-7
TGTGCCAGCAGCTTCGGGACGGCAGGCTACGAGCAGTACTTC
CASSFGTAGYEQYF
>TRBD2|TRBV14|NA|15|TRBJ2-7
TGTGCCAGCAGCCAAGGCCTAGCGGTGACCTACGAGCAGTACTTC
CASSQGLAVTYEQYF
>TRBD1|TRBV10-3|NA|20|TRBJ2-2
TGTGCCATCAGTGATCCCGACAGGGGGCGCTTACTGGCAATGACCGGGGAGCTGTTTTTT
CAISDPDRGRLLAMTGELFF
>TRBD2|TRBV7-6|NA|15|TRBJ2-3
TGTGCCAGCAGCCACCTAGCGGGCGGCACAGATACGCAGTATTTT
CASSHLAGGTDTQYF
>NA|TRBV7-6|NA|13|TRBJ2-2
TGTGCCAGCAGCCCCGGATGGTCCGGGGAGCTGTTTTTT
CASSPGWSGELFF
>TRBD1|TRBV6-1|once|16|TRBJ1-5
TGTGCCAGCAGTGGAGGACAGGGGTACGGCAATCAGCCCCAGCATTTT
CASSGGQGYGNQPQHF
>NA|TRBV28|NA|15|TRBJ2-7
TGTGCCAGCAGATCGATTCCGGGACGGTACTACGAGCAGTACTTC
CASRSIPGRYYEQYF
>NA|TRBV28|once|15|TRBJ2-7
TGTGCCAGCAGTTACAGGCAGGGGGGATTCTACGAGCAGTACTTC
CASSYRQGGFYEQYF